Sequencing of this T cell receptor beta chain was carried out in a study of response to subunit inactivated influenza vaccine. This CDR3 has 15 amino acids. The V segment lost 5 bases and the J segment 4 bases; nucleotides outside the gene matches: 7. Germline V gene sequence: CDR1 SEHNR, CDR2 FQNEAQ (reference sequence). TCRdb re-called the RT-PCR reads through MiXCR, storing one row per CDR3 protein. This table has 550,000 to 600,000 distinct CDR3 sequences, 12% appearing once. The specimen was PBMCs from blood, collected on the day of vaccination. This chain uses TRBV7-9 with TRBJ2-1, with 8 bases fitting TRBD2. The receptor was derived from a man between 50 and 59 years old who received an inactivated influenza vaccine. The CDR3 spells CASSQSGSLYNEQFF. CDR3 coding DNA: TGTGCCAGCAGCCAAAGCGGGAGTCTGTACAATGAGCAGTTCTTC.